The sequence of this TCR beta chain was determined in a study of breast tumors, draining lymph nodes, adjacent tissues. TCRdb redid the calling of the multiplex PCR reads with MiXCR, one entry per CDR3 protein. The data show more than 85,000 distinct CDR3 sequences, 21% seen once. Breast cancer patients provided tissue from their axillary draining lymph nodes. Trimming removed 5 bases at V and 5 bases at J, with 16 bases between. This CDR3 is 15 amino acids long. CDR1 SGHAT and CDR2 FQNNGV come from the germline V gene. In regard to this clonotype: A much larger clone differs from this one at a single base, so this may be a read error.

This chain uses TRBV11-2 with TRBJ2-1; D not certain. The sequence was collected from a female donor with breast cancer. Some clones in this sample may be carry-over from other donors' samples. The sequenced sample consisted of axillary lymph node tissue. The CDR3 spells CASSESDRTHNEQFF. CDR3 DNA: TGTGCCAGCAGCGAGAGTGACCGTACCCACAATGAGCAGTTCTTC.